This passage covers 8 T cell receptor beta chains from one sample sequenced in a study of shared clonotypes between healthy human individuals (dated by TCRdb to the early 2020s). Preparation of the library involved the immunoSEQ multiplex PCR assay. As stored in TCRdb, this immuneACCESS dataset retains in-frame rearrangements with V and J assigned. A fraction of the clones does not appear; measured against another copy, unresolved V genes explain less than half of the discrepancy, and the remainder lacks a known reason. The sample table lists a few million clones, approximately 95% of them with a count of one. The ten most abundant clones make up approximately 0.4% of the sample. The specimen was naive CD4+ T cells from PBMCs. The cell subset or site label of this sample denotes: CD45RA+ positively selected. All receptors derive from a man younger than 35 in good health. Some clones in this sample may be carry-over from other donors' samples.

The chain has TRBV6-6 and TRBJ2-7; TRBD1 matches 10 bases. Germline V gene lookup returns CDR1 MNHNY and CDR2 SVGAGI (reference sequence). The CDR3 contains 14 residues. Germline trimming cut 5 bases from V and 3 bases from J; bases unmatched to any gene: 4. CDR3 in amino acids: CASSPGQGIYEQYF. The CDR3 DNA is TGTGCCAGCAGTCCGGGACAGGGGATCTACGAGCAGTACTTC.

Concerning this clone: Other nucleotide sequences in the sample specify the same CDR3. The V gene is TRBV7-2, the J gene TRBJ1-1; D is unclear. Trimming cost V 3 bases and J 0 bases, with 8 bases left between them. Germline loops: CDR1 SGHTA, CDR2 FQGNSA. The CDR3 loop spans 14 amino acids. The CDR3 spells CASSFGTLNTEAFF. As DNA, the CDR3 is TGTGCCAGCAGCTTCGGCACATTGAACACTGAAGCTTTCTTT.

J is TRBJ2-3 and V is TRBV6-5; 8 bases are shared with TRBD2. Germline lookup yields CDR1 MNHEY and CDR2 SVGAGI. The CDR3 contains 14 residues. V dropped 6 bases and J dropped 4; count of bases not matched to a gene: 6. CDR3 in DNA: TGTGCCAGCAGGCGGGAGGTGGGCGCAGATACGCAGTATTTT. Its translation is CASRREVGADTQYF.

The chain carries TRBV6-5 and TRBJ2-5; 8 bases align to TRBD2. The V segment lost 0 bases and the J segment 1 base; nucleotides outside the gene matches: 4. The CDR3 spans 16 residues. Germline V gene data show CDR1 as MNHEY and CDR2 as SVGAGI. The CDR3 DNA reads as TGTGCCAGCAGTTACTCCACGCGGGAGGCCCAAGAGACCCAGTACTTC. This codes for CASSYSTREAQETQYF.

The chain's CDR3 is CASSPGQINTGELFF. The CDR3 coding sequence is TGTGCCAGCAGCCCGGGACAGATAAACACCGGGGAGCTGTTTTTT. The chain has TRBV28 and TRBJ2-2, with 7 positions matching TRBD1. The V gene's germline CDR1 is MDHEN and CDR2 SYDVKM. This CDR3 region has 15 residues. V shed 6 bases, J shed 2 bases, and the junction held 6 bases outside the gene matches.

The V and J genes are TRBV27 and TRBJ2-6; the match to TRBD2 covers 8 bases. CDR1 and CDR2 from the germline V gene are MNHEY and SMNVEV (reference sequence). V shed 6 bases and J 0 bases; nucleotides not matched to a gene: 7. This CDR3 has 17 amino acids. The CDR3: CASRETSVRSGANVLTF. In DNA form, the CDR3 reads TGTGCCAGCAGGGAGACTAGCGTCCGCTCTGGGGCCAACGTCCTGACTTTC.

The gene calls are TRBV5-1 and TRBJ2-7; 12 nucleotides agree with TRBD2. V trimming: 0 bases; J trimming: 5 bases; junction bases outside the gene matches: 6. Per the germline V gene, CDR1 is SGHRS and CDR2 is YFSETQ. This CDR3 region has 16 residues. The CDR3 loop is CASSLGASGRVHEQYF. Here the CDR3 DNA reads TGCGCCAGCAGCTTGGGCGCTAGCGGGAGGGTCCACGAGCAGTACTTC. The variable domain in full, with the rest retrieved from reference TRBV5-1 and TRBJ2-7, is KAGVTQTPRYLIKTRGQQVTLSCSPISGHRSVSWYQQTPGQGLQFLFEYFSETQRNKGNFPGRFSGRQFSNSRSEMNVSTLELGDSALYLCASSLGASGRVHEQYFGPGTRLTVT.

This sequence joins TRBV13 and TRBJ1-2; D is unclear. CDR3 size: 13 residues. Germline assignment: CDR1 PRHDT and CDR2 FYEKMQ (reference sequence). Trimming removed 0 bases from V and 4 bases from J, with 6 bases in between. The CDR3 DNA follows: TGTGCCAGCAGCTTAGGGGCCACCTATGGCTACACCTTC. Translated, it gives CASSLGATYGYTF.